This passage covers 23 T cell receptor beta chains from one sample sequenced in a study of T cell changes during pregnancy in multiple sclerosis. Using immunoSEQ multiplex PCR, the repertoire was profiled, and TCRdb retains in-frame clones only, with some absent. Of some 93,000 clones detected, 92% appear once; the ten largest clones hold about 2%. Here the sequenced sample was peripheral blood, taken after pregnancy. The receptors were sampled from a female donor with multiple sclerosis, enrolled in a pregnancy study.

This chain connects TRBV6-5 to TRBJ2-7; 11 nucleotides align to TRBD2. The germline gives CDR1 MNHEY, CDR2 SVGAGI. This CDR3 spans 14 amino acids. V trimming: 5 bases; J trimming: 2 bases; junction bases outside the gene matches: 2. The DNA of the CDR3 is TGTGCCAGCAGTAGGACTAGCGGGCCCTACGAGCAGTACTTC. Its translation: CASSRTSGPYEQYF.

The rearrangement links TRBV6-5 to TRBJ1-5; possibly TRBD1 for D (5 bases). Germline V gives CDR1 MNHEY, CDR2 SVGAGI. The CDR3 has 15 residues. Trimming took 2 bases from V and 5 from J, leaving 13 bases between them. Written as DNA, the CDR3 is TGTGCCAGCAGTTACACAAAGGGGCAGGATCAGCCCCAGCATTTT. Protein: CASSYTKGQDQPQHF.

This chain uses TRBV5-6 with TRBJ1-3; maybe TRBD1 (6 bases). Germline lookup yields CDR1 SGHDT and CDR2 YYEEEE. The CDR3 runs 15 residues. Trimming took off 3 bases at V and 4 bases at J, with 14 bases between the two ends. The CDR3, as DNA: TGTGCCAGCAGCTCCTTTAACAGGGCAGGAAACACCATATATTTT. Translated, it gives CASSSFNRAGNTIYF.

This clone came up a few times. The chain is built from TRBV25-1 and TRBJ1-1; TRBD1 aligns across 10 bases. The CDR3 has 15 residues. Trimming removed 2 bases from V and 7 bases from J; junction bases left unmatched: 7. The V gene's germline CDR1 is MGHDK and CDR2 SYGVNS. In DNA, the CDR3 is TGTGCCAGCAGTGAACGGACAGGGGGGTTAAGTGAAGCTTTCTTT. Its protein product is CASSERTGGLSEAFF.

V is TRBV10-3 and J is TRBJ2-7, with TRBD2 matching 10 bases. Germline CDR1 and CDR2: ENHRY and SYGVKD. The length of the CDR3 is 14 residues. The J segment lost 3 bases and the V segment lost 4 bases, leaving 3 bases of the junction unmatched. This CDR3 is CAISGTSGYYEQYF. The CDR3 bases are TGTGCCATCAGTGGGACTAGCGGTTACTACGAGCAGTACTTC.

The rearrangement joins TRBV7-9 to TRBJ2-7; D possibly corresponds to TRBD1 (6 bases). Germline CDR1 reads SEHNR; CDR2 reads FQNEAQ (reference sequence). There are 13 residues in the CDR3. V was clipped by 2 bases and J by 5 bases, with 10 bases between them. As DNA, the CDR3 is TGTGCCAGCAGCTTAACAGGGAATGACGAGCAGTACTTC. This translates into CASSLTGNDEQYF.

This clone was found once. The CDR3 DNA is TGTGCCAGCAGCTTAGCATTGGACAGGGGGAATGTTTGGGTTCAGCCCCAGCATTTT. Translation: CASSLALDRGNVWVQPQHF. J is TRBJ1-5 and V is TRBV7-8; 10 bases align to TRBD1. With V trimmed by 0 bases and J by 6 bases, 14 bases remained unmatched. The CDR3 runs to 19 residues. CDR1 is SGHVS, CDR2 FQNEAQ, per germline.

The J gene is TRBJ1-2, the V gene TRBV5-4, with D possibly matching TRBD1 (5 bases). Germline V gives CDR1 SGHNT, CDR2 YYREEE (reference sequence). V was trimmed by 0 bases and J by 0 bases, leaving 9 bases between them. The CDR3 has 15 amino acids. CDR3 amino acids: CASSLGGDANYGYTF. Here the CDR3 DNA reads TGTGCCAGCAGCTTGGGGGGGGACGCTAACTATGGCTACACCTTC.

The chain employs TRBV27 and TRBJ2-1; tentatively, D is TRBD2 (6 bases). Germline V CDR1 and CDR2: MNHEY, SMNVEV (reference sequence). The CDR3 is made up of 14 amino acids. Trimming removed 3 bases at V and 6 bases at J, with 12 bases between. CDR3 DNA sequence: TGTGCCAGCAGTTTTGGGTCGGGAGTCAATGAGCAGTTCTTC. Translated, it gives CASSFGSGVNEQFF.

The chain joins TRBV11-3 to TRBJ2-3; 15 bases are a match to TRBD2. V trimming: 4 bases; J trimming: 3 bases; junction bases outside the gene matches: 5. Germline CDR1 SGHNT, CDR2 YENEEA. This CDR3 contains 17 residues. In DNA, the CDR3 is TGTGCCAGCAGCTCCGGACTAGCGGGGGGGCAGACAGATACGCAGTATTTT. It translates to CASSSGLAGGQTDTQYF. Full variable domain (rest looked up from reference TRBV11-3 and TRBJ2-3): EAGVVQSPRYKIIEKKQPVAFWCNPISGHNTLYWYLQNLGQGPELLIRYENEEAVDDSQLPKDRFSAERLKGVDSTLKIQPAELGDSAVYLCASSSGLAGGQTDTQYFGPGTRLTVL.

The CDR3 region has the DNA TGTGCCACCAGCAGGCTACAGGGTGCAAGGCAGCCCCAGCATTTT. This gives the protein CATSRLQGARQPQHF. The gene calls are TRBV15 and TRBJ1-5; maybe TRBD1 (6 bases). CDR3 size: 15 residues. Trimming took 3 bases from V and 7 from J, leaving 16 bases between them. The germline V gene has CDR1 LNHNV and CDR2 YYDKDF (reference sequence). The full variable domain, completed using reference TRBV15 and TRBJ1-5, is DAMVIQNPRYQVTQFGKPVTLSCSQTLNHNVMYWYQQKSSQAPKLLFHYYDKDFNNEADTPDNFQSRRPNTSFCFLDIRSPGLGDTAMYLCATSRLQGARQPQHFGDGTRLSIL.

This clone has just one count. This chain joins TRBV5-1 and TRBJ2-7, with D perhaps TRBD1 (6 bases). Germline CDR1 and CDR2: SGHRS and YFSETQ. V dropped 0 bases and J dropped 2 bases, with 15 bases sitting between them. This CDR3 comprises 16 residues. The CDR3 spells CASSLGGNTGTYEQYF. In DNA, the CDR3 is TGCGCCAGCAGCTTGGGAGGGAACACAGGGACCTACGAGCAGTACTTC.

The V call is TRBV2, the J call TRBJ2-1; 12 bases fit TRBD2. Germline trimming cut 7 bases from V and 4 bases from J; bases unmatched to any gene: 11. CDR1 is SNHLY and CDR2 is FYNNEI in the germline V gene. The CDR3 consists of 17 residues. The CDR3 sequence is CASTSGGAGHSYNEQFF. CDR3 nucleotides: TGTGCCAGCACTAGCGGGGGGGCCGGGCACTCTTACAATGAGCAGTTCTTC. Complete variable domain (other parts from reference TRBV2 and TRBJ2-1): EPEVTQTPSHQVTQMGQEVILRCVPISNHLYFYWYRQILGQKVEFLVSFYNNEISEKSEIFDDQFSVERPDGSNFTLKIRSTKLEDSAMYFCASTSGGAGHSYNEQFFGPGTRLTVL.

Here the CDR3 DNA reads TGTGCCAGCAGCTGGAATCGGGCAGGGGAAGATACGCAGTATTTT. Protein product: CASSWNRAGEDTQYF. The chain uses TRBV5-4 and TRBJ2-3; D possibly corresponds to TRBD1 (6 bases). The CDR3 has 15 residues. CDR1 and CDR2 (germline): SGHNT, YYREEE (reference sequence). Trimming cost V 3 bases and J 5 bases, with 16 bases left between them.

The chain recombines TRBV4-2 with TRBJ1-3; D gene uncertain. The CDR3 consists of 16 residues. Germline V gene lookup returns CDR1 LGHNA and CDR2 YNFKEQ. Trimming took off 5 bases at V and 2 bases at J, with 16 bases between the two ends. CDR3 residues: CASSTASTGPGNTIYF. The CDR3 DNA follows: TGTGCCAGCAGCACGGCGAGTACGGGTCCTGGAAACACCATATATTTT.

The CDR3 region is CASSLGPGELFF. In DNA form, the CDR3 reads TGTGCCAGCAGCTTAGGGCCCGGGGAGCTGTTTTTT. This sequence joins TRBV7-2 and TRBJ2-2; D call uncertain. CDR1 is SGHTA, CDR2 FQGNSA, per germline. Trimming left V 1 base short and J 6 bases short, with 3 bases between. This CDR3 is built from 12 residues. Using reference TRBV7-2 and TRBJ2-2 for the parts outside the CDR3, the full variable domain is GAGVSQSPSNKVTEKGKDVELRCDPISGHTALYWYRQSLGQGLEFLIYFQGNSAPDKSGLPSDRFSAERTGGSVSTLTIQRTQQEDSAVYLCASSLGPGELFFGEGSRLTVL.

This sequence joins TRBV7-2 and TRBJ2-1; D possibly corresponds to TRBD2 (6 bases). This CDR3 spans 15 amino acids. Trimming cost V 6 bases and J 5 bases, with 17 bases left between them. Per the germline V gene, CDR1 is SGHTA and CDR2 is FQGNSA. CDR3 region: CASSRTWLANNEQFF. CDR3 DNA sequence: TGTGCCAGCAGTAGGACTTGGCTAGCGAACAATGAGCAGTTCTTC.

V is TRBV27 and J is TRBJ1-4; D might be TRBD1 (6 bases). Germline V lookup: CDR1 MNHEY, CDR2 SMNVEV (reference sequence). Trimming removed 6 bases at V and 7 bases at J, with 21 bases between. The CDR3 is 16 amino acids. The CDR3 coding sequence is TGTGCCAGCAGCAGGACAGCAAGTACAGGGACTGAAAAACTGTTTTTT. This gives the protein CASSRTASTGTEKLFF.

This rearrangement joins TRBV7-9 to TRBJ1-2, with 7 bases that match TRBD1. The CDR3 extends over 13 amino acids. CDR1 SEHNR and CDR2 FQNEAQ come from the germline V gene (reference sequence). V dropped 5 bases and J dropped 5; count of bases not matched to a gene: 5. The chain's CDR3 is CASSRDSIYGYTF. The CDR3 DNA reads as TGTGCCAGCAGCCGGGACAGCATATATGGCTACACCTTC.

This clone has only one observation. The chain carries TRBV6-5 and TRBJ1-3; D perhaps matches TRBD1 (6 bases). CDR1 and CDR2 (germline): MNHEY, SVGAGI. V dropped 7 bases and J dropped 3 bases, with 13 bases sitting between them. The CDR3 loop spans 14 amino acids. This CDR3 reads CASKRGLDGNTIYF. The DNA for the CDR3 is TGTGCCAGCAAGAGGGGGTTAGATGGAAACACCATATATTTT.

The chain is built from TRBV9 and TRBJ2-7; D may be TRBD1 (5 bases). Looked up from germline, CDR1 is SGDLS and CDR2 is YYNGEE. V was clipped by 4 bases and J by 3 bases, with 14 bases between them. There are 14 residues in the CDR3. The CDR3 sequence is CASSSAAGFYEQYF. The CDR3 nucleotides are TGTGCCAGCAGCAGCGCGGCAGGGTTCTACGAGCAGTACTTC.

The chain recombines TRBV4-3 with TRBJ2-2; a possible D gene is TRBD1 (6 bases). The ends were cut back, 3 bases at V and 11 bases at J, with 13 bases in the middle. CDR3 length: 13 residues. CDR1 LGHNA and CDR2 YSLEER come from the germline V gene. The CDR3 coding sequence is TGCGCCAGCAGCCATAAACAGGGTGGAGAGCTGTTTTTT. Its translation is CASSHKQGGELFF.

The gene calls are TRBV27 and TRBJ2-5, with 11 bases lining up with TRBD1. Per germline, CDR1 MNHEY and CDR2 SMNVEV (reference sequence). This CDR3 is built from 16 residues. Trimming removed 5 bases from V and 5 bases from J; junction bases left unmatched: 10. The DNA of the CDR3 is TGTGCCAGCAGTCCCACGGACAGGGGGCTCGGGGAGACCCAGTACTTC. It is translated as CASSPTDRGLGETQYF.